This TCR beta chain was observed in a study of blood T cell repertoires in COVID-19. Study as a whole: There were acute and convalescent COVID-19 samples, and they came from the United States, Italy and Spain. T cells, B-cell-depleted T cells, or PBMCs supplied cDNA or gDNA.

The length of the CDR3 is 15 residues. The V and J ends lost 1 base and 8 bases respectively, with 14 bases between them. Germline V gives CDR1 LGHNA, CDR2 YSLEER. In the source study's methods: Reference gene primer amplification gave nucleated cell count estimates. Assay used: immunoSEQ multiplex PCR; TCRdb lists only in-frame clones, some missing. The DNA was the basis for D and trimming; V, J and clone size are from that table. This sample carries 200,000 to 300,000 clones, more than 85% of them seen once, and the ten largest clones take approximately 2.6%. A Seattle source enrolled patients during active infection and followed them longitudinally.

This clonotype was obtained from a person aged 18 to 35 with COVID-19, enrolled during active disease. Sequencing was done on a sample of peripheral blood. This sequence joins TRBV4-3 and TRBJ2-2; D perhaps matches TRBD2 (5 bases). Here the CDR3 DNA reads TGCGCCAGCAGCCAAGCCGACTACCCGGGGGGGGAGCTGTTTTTT. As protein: CASSQADYPGGELFF.